The present TCR beta chain was sequenced within a study of radiotherapy plus CTLA-4 blockade in lung cancer. The study's findings and limits: The study found tumor-derived TCR clones expanded in blood after radiotherapy plus ipilimumab.

Germline CDR1 reads LNHDA; CDR2 reads SQIVND (reference sequence). Trimming cost V 4 bases and J 0 bases; bases outside gene matches: 7. The CDR3 is 16 amino acids. Participants had chemo-refractory metastatic non-small-cell lung cancer and were treated with focal radiation plus ipilimumab CTLA-4 blockade. Clones were read by immunoSEQ multiplex PCR, and TCRdb kept only the in-frame ones, dropping some. The sample holds 45,000 or so clones, around 76% seen once. Comments on this clone: The target antigen is unknown.

The source material was peripheral blood, sampled from a patient treated with radiotherapy plus ipilimumab. The rearrangement links TRBV19 to TRBJ2-7; 9 bases map to TRBD1. The receptor was isolated from a human donor with non-small cell lung cancer who had stable disease on radiotherapy plus ipilimumab. CDR3 loop: CASSTGTGISSYEQYF. The CDR3 region has the DNA TGTGCCAGTAGTACCGGGACAGGGATAAGCTCCTACGAGCAGTACTTC. The whole variable domain, filled in from reference TRBV19 and TRBJ2-7, reads DGGITQSPKYLFRKEGQNVTLSCEQNLNHDAMYWYRQDPGQGLRLIYYSQIVNDFQKGDIAEGYSVSREKKESFPLTVTSAQKNPTAFYLCASSTGTGISSYEQYFGPGTRLTVT.